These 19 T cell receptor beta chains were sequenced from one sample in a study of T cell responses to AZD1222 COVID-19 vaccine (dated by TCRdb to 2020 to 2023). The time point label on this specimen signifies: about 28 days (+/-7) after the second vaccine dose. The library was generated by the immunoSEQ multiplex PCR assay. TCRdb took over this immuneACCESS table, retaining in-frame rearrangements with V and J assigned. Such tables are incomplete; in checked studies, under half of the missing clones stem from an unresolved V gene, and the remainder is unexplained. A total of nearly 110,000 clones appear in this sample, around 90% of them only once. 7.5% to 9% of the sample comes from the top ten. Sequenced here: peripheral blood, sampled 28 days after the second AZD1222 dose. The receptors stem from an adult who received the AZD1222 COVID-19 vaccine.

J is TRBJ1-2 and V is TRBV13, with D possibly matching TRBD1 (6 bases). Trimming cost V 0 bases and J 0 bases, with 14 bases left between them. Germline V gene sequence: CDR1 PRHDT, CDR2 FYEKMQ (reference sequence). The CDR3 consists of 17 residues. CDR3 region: CASSLGLRDNTNYGYTF. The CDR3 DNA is TGTGCCAGCAGCTTAGGCCTAAGGGACAACACTAACTATGGCTACACCTTC.

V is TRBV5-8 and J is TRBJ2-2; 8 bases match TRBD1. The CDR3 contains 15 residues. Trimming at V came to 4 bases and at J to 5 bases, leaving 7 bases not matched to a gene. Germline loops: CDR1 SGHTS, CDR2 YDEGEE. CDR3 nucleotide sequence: TGTGCCAGCAGCAAAGGACAGGGTTGGACCGGGGAGCTGTTTTTT. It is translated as CASSKGQGWTGELFF.

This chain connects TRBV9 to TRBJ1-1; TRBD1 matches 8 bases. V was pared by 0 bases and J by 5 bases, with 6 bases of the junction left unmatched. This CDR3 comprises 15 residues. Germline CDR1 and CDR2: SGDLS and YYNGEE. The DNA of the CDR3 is TGTGCCAGCAGCGTAGCTAGACAGGGGAGAACTGAAGCTTTCTTT. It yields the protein CASSVARQGRTEAFF.

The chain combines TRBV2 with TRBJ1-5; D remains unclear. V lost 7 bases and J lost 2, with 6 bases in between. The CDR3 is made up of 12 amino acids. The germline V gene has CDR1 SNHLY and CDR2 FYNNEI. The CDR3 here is CASTQGNQPQHF. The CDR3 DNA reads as TGTGCCAGCACACAAGGCAATCAGCCCCAGCATTTT.

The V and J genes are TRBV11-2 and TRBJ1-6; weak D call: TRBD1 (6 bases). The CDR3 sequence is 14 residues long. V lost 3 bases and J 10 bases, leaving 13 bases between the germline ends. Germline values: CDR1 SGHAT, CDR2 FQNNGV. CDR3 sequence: CASSFAKGESPLHF. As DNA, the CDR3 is TGTGCCAGCAGCTTTGCCAAGGGGGAGTCACCCCTCCACTTT.

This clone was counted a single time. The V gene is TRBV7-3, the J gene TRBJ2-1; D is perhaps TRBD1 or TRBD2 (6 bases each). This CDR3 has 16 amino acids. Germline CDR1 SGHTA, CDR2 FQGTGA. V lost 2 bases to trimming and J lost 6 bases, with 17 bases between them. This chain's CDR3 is CASSLLGLEGGNEQFF. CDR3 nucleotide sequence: TGTGCCAGCAGCTTACTGGGTCTCGAGGGGGGCAATGAGCAGTTCTTC. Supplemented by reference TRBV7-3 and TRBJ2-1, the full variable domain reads GAGVSQTPSNKVTEKGKYVELRCDPISGHTALYWYRQSLGQGPEFLIYFQGTGAADDSGLPNDRFFAVRPEGSVSTLKIQRTERGDSAVYLCASSLLGLEGGNEQFFGPGTRLTVL.

CDR3 loop: CASSSGATGGNYGYTF. For the CDR3, the DNA is TGTGCCAGCAGTTCAGGGGCCACAGGGGGTAACTATGGCTACACCTTC. V gene TRBV7-3 combines with J gene TRBJ1-2; 8 nucleotides line up with TRBD1. The V gene's germline CDR1 is SGHTA and CDR2 FQGTGA. This CDR3 comprises 16 residues. Unmatched junction bases numbered 10, after V lost 6 bases and J lost 1 base.

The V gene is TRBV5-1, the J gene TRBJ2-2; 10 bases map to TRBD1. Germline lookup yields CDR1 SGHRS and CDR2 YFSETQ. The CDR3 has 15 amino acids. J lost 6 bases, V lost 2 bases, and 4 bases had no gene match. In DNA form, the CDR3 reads TGCGCCAGCAGCTTTCCTGGACAGGGGGCCGGGGAGCTGTTTTTT. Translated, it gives CASSFPGQGAGELFF.

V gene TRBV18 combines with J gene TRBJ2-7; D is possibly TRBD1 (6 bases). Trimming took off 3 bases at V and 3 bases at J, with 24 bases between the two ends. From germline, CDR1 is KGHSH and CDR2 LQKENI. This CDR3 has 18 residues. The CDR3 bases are TGTGCCAGCTCACCGGTCCGGGACAAAAAAGGTCCTCGCTACGAGCAGTACTTC. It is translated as CASSPVRDKKGPRYEQYF.

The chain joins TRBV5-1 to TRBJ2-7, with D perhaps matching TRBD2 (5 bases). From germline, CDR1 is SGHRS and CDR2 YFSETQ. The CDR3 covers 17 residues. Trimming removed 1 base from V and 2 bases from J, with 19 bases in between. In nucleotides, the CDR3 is TGCGCCAGCAGCTTGCCCCTCGAGGGATCAACACCCTACGAGCAGTACTTC. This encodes CASSLPLEGSTPYEQYF.

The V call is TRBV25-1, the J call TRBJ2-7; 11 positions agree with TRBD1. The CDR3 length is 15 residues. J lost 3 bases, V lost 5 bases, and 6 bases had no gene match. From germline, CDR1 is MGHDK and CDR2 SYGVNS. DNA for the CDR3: TGTGCCAGCAGTCCAGCCGGGACAGGGGGCTACGAGCAGTACTTC. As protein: CASSPAGTGGYEQYF.

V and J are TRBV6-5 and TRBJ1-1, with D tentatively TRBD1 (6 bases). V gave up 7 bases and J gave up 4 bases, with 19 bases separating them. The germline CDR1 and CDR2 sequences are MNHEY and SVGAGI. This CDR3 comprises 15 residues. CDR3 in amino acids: CASIKSGRGTTEAFF. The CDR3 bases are TGTGCCAGCATTAAAAGCGGCAGGGGTACCACTGAAGCTTTCTTT.

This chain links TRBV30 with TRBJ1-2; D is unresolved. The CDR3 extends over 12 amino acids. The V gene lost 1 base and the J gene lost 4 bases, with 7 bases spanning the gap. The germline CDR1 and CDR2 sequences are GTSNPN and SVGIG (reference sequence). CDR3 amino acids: CAWSGGSYGYTF. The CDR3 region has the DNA TGTGCCTGGAGTGGGGGATCCTATGGCTACACCTTC.

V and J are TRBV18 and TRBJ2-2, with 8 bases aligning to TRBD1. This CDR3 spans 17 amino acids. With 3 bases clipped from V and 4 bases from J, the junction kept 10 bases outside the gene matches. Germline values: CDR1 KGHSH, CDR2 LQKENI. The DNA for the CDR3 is TGTGCCAGCTCACCGAAACCGGGCGGACAGGGCACCGGGGAGCTGTTTTTT. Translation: CASSPKPGGQGTGELFF.

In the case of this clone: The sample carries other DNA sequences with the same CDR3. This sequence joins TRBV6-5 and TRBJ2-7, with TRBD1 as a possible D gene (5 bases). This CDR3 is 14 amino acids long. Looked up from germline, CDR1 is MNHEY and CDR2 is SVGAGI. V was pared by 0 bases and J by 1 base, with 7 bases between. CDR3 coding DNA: TGTGCCAGCAGTTACTCGACAGCTTCCTACGAGCAGTACTTC. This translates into CASSYSTASYEQYF.

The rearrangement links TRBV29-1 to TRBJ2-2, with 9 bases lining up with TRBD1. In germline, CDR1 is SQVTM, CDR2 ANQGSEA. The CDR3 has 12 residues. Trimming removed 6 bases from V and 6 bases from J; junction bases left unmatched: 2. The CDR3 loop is CSVGQGAGELFF. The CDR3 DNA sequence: TGCAGCGTGGGACAGGGTGCCGGGGAGCTGTTTTTT.

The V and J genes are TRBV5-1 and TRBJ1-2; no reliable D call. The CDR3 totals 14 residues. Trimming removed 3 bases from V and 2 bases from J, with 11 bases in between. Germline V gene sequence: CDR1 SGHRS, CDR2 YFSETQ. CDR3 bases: TGCGCCAGCAGCTCATCCGGGAGCAACTATGGCTACACCTTC. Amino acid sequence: CASSSSGSNYGYTF.

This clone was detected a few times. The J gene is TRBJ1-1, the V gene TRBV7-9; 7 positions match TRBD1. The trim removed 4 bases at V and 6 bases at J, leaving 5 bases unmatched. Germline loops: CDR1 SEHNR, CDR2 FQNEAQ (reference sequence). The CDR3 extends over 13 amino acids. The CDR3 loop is CASSWDQGAEAFF. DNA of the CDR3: TGTGCCAGCAGCTGGGATCAGGGGGCTGAAGCTTTCTTT.

CDR3 bases: TGCAGTGCTAGTCCGCCCGGCAATCAGCCCCAGCATTTT. Protein product: CSASPPGNQPQHF. V and J are TRBV20-1 and TRBJ1-5; no reliable D call. Trimming cost V 3 bases and J 2 bases, with 8 bases left between them. This CDR3 spans 13 amino acids. Germline-derived CDR1 and CDR2 are DFQATT and SNEGSKA (reference sequence).